A selection of T cell receptor beta chains follows, all from one sample in a study of T cell responses to AZD1222 COVID-19 vaccine. Profiling relied on immunoSEQ multiplex PCR, and the TCRdb table lists in-frame clones only, not all of them. Seen here are approximately 180,000 clones, around 88% observed once, and the top ten hold more than 7%. Source: peripheral blood, taken on day 0 of AZD1222 vaccination. Receptor source: an adult in good health. Each CDR3 is given with its conserved first and last residue. D genes are given only for firm matches. A clone size is listed for some rows: how often the clone was seen (once, few, many), or a class if it is expanded.

abundance,v_gene,j_gene,len,d_gene,CDR3aa,CDR3nt
once,TRBV15,TRBJ2-7,14,TRBD1,CATSRARGRYEQYF,TGTGCCACCAGCAGAGCGAGGGGGCGCTACGAGCAGTACTTC
.,TRBV6-5,TRBJ2-3,12,.,CAGGNSRDTQYF,TGTGCCGGGGGCAATAGCAGAGATACGCAGTATTTT
.,TRBV5-1,TRBJ1-2,15,.,CASSLDGRSNYGYTF,TGCGCCAGCAGCTTGGACGGCAGATCTAACTATGGCTACACCTTC
.,TRBV7-2,TRBJ1-2,12,.,CASSLSRRGYTF,TGTGCCAGCAGCTTAAGCCGGAGGGGCTACACCTTC
.,TRBV11-3,TRBJ2-2,13,.,CASSLLADGELFF,TGTGCCAGCAGCTTATTGGCGGATGGGGAGCTGTTTTTT
.,TRBV19,TRBJ2-7,12,.,CASSIPGYEQYF,TGTGCCAGTAGTATACCCGGTTACGAGCAGTACTTC
.,TRBV5-4,TRBJ1-1,13,.,CASSLMRDTEAFF,TGTGCCAGCAGCTTGATGCGGGACACTGAAGCTTTCTTT
.,TRBV18,TRBJ2-1,13,.,CASSPPGGDEQFF,TGTGCCAGCTCACCGCCCGGGGGCGATGAGCAGTTCTTC
.,TRBV4-2,TRBJ1-1,14,.,CASSQETGYTEAFF,TGTGCCAGCAGCCAAGAAACCGGATACACTGAAGCTTTCTTT
.,TRBV10-1,TRBJ1-3,15,TRBD1,CASSGTGGSGNTIYF,TGCGCCAGCAGTGGGACAGGGGGATCTGGAAACACCATATATTTT
.,TRBV18,TRBJ1-2,15,TRBD1,CASSLGTGNNYGYTF,TGTGCCAGCTCACTTGGGACAGGGAACAACTATGGCTACACCTTC
.,TRBV20-1,TRBJ2-7,14,TRBD1,CSASRGQGSYEQYF,TGCAGTGCTAGTCGGGGACAGGGGTCCTACGAGCAGTACTTC
.,TRBV5-6,TRBJ2-3,15,TRBD1,CASSSGQGRTDTQYF,TGTGCCAGCAGCTCCGGACAGGGGCGCACAGATACGCAGTATTTT
.,TRBV7-9,TRBJ1-1,11,.,CASSPGGEAFF,TGTGCCAGCAGCCCCGGGGGTGAAGCTTTCTTT
.,TRBV19,TRBJ1-1,13,TRBD1,CASSRTGGTEAFF,TGTGCCAGTAGCCGGACAGGGGGCACTGAAGCTTTCTTT